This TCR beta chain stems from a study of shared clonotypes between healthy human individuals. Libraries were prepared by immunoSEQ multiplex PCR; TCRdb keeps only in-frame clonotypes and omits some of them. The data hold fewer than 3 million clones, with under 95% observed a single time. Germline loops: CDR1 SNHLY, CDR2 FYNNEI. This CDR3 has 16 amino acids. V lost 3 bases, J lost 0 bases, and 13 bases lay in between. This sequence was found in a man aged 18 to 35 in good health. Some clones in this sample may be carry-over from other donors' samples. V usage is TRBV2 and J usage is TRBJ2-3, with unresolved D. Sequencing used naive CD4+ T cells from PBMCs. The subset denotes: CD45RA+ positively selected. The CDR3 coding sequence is TGTGCCAGCAGTGACCCCAAGGAGTCTAGCACAGATACGCAGTATTTT. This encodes CASSDPKESSTDTQYF.